The sequence of this T cell receptor beta chain was determined in a study of blood T cell repertoires in COVID-19. Across the whole study: Donors in the United States, Italy and Spain gave samples during acute or convalescent COVID-19. Sources were T cells, B-cell-depleted T cells, or PBMCs; the material itself was cDNA or gDNA.

CDR3 length equals 16 residues. The junction had 8 bases not matched to a gene; V was cut back by 2 bases and J by 6 bases. CDR1 is LNHDA, CDR2 SQIVND, per germline (reference sequence). Measured with immunoSEQ multiplex PCR; TCRdb has only the in-frame clones, and not every one. The sample lists roughly 150,000 clones, around 82% occurring once. The receptor was isolated from a woman in her seventies who had recovered from COVID-19. The gene calls are TRBV19 and TRBJ1-5, with 9 bases that match TRBD1. Sequences were obtained from peripheral blood. This chain's CDR3 is CASSILPGQGGQPQHF. DNA of the CDR3: TGTGCCAGTAGTATATTGCCGGGACAGGGAGGTCAGCCCCAGCATTTT.